This T cell receptor (beta chain) derives from a study of T cells in Graves' hyperthyroidism and ophthalmopathy. As for this clonotype: What it recognizes is unknown. The junction departs from the called germline gene at one end, perhaps through a read error.

Hyperthyroidism had been newly diagnosed in patients aged 18 to 65, and its duration was under 2 months. A patient was excluded if there was uncontrolled infection, other autoimmune disease, pregnancy or lactation. Amplification of TCR beta CDR3 regions used RNA as the template. First-round RT-PCR of the TCR CDR3 relied on the HTBI primer set. Each CDR3 protein is one row after TCRdb ran MiXCR on the multiplex PCR reads. Of a few hundred thousand distinct CDR3 sequences in the sample, around 16% were seen once. The CDR3 extends over 18 amino acids. Germline CDR1 is ENHRY and CDR2 is SYGVKD. Study-wide results and caveats: For ophthalmopathy, model prediction preceded onset by a median roughly 6.5 months. Stable hyperthyroidism was separated from ophthalmopathy by a model based on 13 V-J features.

Material: blood. This TCR was recovered from a woman in her late teens or twenties with Graves' hyperthyroidism that later progressed to Graves' ophthalmopathy. This sequence joins TRBV10-3 and TRBJ1-3, with a tentative D call TRBD1 (6 bases). CDR3 nucleotide sequence: TGTGCCACCAGTGAGTCGAACCTCGGACAGTTATCTGGAAACACCATATATTTT. Its protein is CATSESNLGQLSGNTIYF.